The source of this T cell receptor (beta chain) is a study of cytomegalovirus exposure and HLA in healthy donors (dated by TCRdb to about 2017). Context from the whole study: In an earlier analysis of under 750 of the donors, 276 Gb of sequence data and 90 million to 130 million unique TCR beta sequences from 150 million to 200 million T cells were reported. An early release covering just under 650 HLA-typed donors comprised about 310 gigabases of sequencing data and tens of millions of unique TCR sequences. Of the 300 to 450 genotyped donors, about 80% fell in the genetic ancestry cluster associated with self-reported Caucasian donors. The study was designed to test whether signatures of past pathogen exposure could be identified by cataloging public T cell receptors. The study profiled the T cell repertoires of fewer than 850 subjects by immunosequencing and related them to cytomegalovirus serostatus. A separate validation cohort of 100 to 150 different subjects was used in addition to the roughly 670-subject first cohort. The study combined high-throughput TCR immunosequencing, statistical association of individual TCRs with disease status, and machine learning to predict cytomegalovirus infection status. To study patterns of TCR occurrence, a later analysis re-analyzed previously published TCR beta repertoires from more than 550 donors and added high-resolution HLA genotyping. In the later analysis, no new phenotypic data were used to find candidate immune exposures; instead, reliance was placed on TCR beta sequences and their occurrence across donors. In an earlier analysis of about 590 of the donors, high-throughput TCR beta sequencing was used to judge whether each TCR beta V gene segment behaved as functional or pseudogenic. Alongside the repertoire data, information on donor age, sex, ethnicity and CMV serostatus was compiled. A later genetic analysis used genome-wide SNP genotypes for about 60% of the 666 donors, treating that subset as a discovery cohort. Every repertoire in the discovery cohort had been generated on one and the same sequencing platform. Both class I and class II loci were covered by HLA typing, at four-digit resolution. The number of typed donors differed by locus: about 620-640 for A, B, C, DRB1 and DQB1; 522 for DQA1; around 580 for DPA1; and around 490 for DPB1. Roughly 5 DR-DQ haplotypes were handled as single units for association and clustering because linkage in the cohort was strong. Among several hundred genotyped donors of the cohort, an average of roughly 230,000 unique TCR beta nucleotide sequences was sequenced per donor, of which about 20% were non-productive. The paper's findings and limits, for the study overall: In a later genetic analysis, fewer N-insertions in productive TCRs were reported among donors in an Asian-associated ancestry cluster than the roughly 640-donor mean. The only immune exposure information available for the cohort was CMV serostatus. A further reported finding was that TCR beta sequences accurately predicted the HLA-A and HLA-B alleles for most subjects in the first cohort. In a later analysis, HLA-associated TCR beta chains showed more clonal expansion and lower generation probabilities than non-associated chains that were equally common. While some public TCRs were present in many individuals, most TCR sequences turned up only very rarely across donors. The sequencing pipeline was judged likely to have produced a cluster of highly shared sequence variants as a technical artifact. The study listed 170 or so TCR beta chains as associated with cytomegalovirus. According to a later analysis, TCR association rates differed among HLA loci, with DRB1 alleles showing the most associated TCRs and HLA-C alleles showing the fewest. The earlier analysis of approximately 590 of the donors excluded about 16 rarely observed V segments, including chromosome 9 orphons, because counts were too low. Some IMGT-functional V segments, including TRBV6-2 and TRBV6-3, could not be told apart with the 87-base-pair reads, so those segments were excluded. This cohort had only TCR beta chains sequenced, and the lack of alpha or paired-chain data limited which features could be detected. Most CMV-associated TCR beta chains appeared to be HLA-restricted in a later analysis, and the HLA associations seemed to be driven largely by CMV exposure. Linkage disequilibrium might explain the correlated functional status among segregating V segments, but an unknown experimental factor could not be ruled out. The authors suggested that the approach could potentially be extended to other disease states and immunological phenotypes. In vitro tests confirmed that a few of the cytomegalovirus-associated TCR beta chains recognize cytomegalovirus antigens. Strong co-occurrence of HLA alleles, especially DR and DQ, made assigning TCR associations to individual alleles difficult. The classifier was reported to diagnose cytomegalovirus status with high specificity and sensitivity in both the original and validation cohorts. A later analysis associated around 16,000 TCR beta sequences with specific HLA alleles at a false discovery rate of 0.05. Broadly in line with IMGT annotations, most TCR beta V segments showed up in productive rearrangements about 87% or about 30% of the time in an earlier analysis of around 550 of the donors. Roughly uniform sequencing depth across donors was assumed in presence/absence analyses, although this assumption may not hold. In a later genetic analysis, a missense DCLRE1C variant was associated with V-gene and J-gene trimming of TCR beta chains, and the association was replicated in an independent cohort. Because some donors lacked HLA typing at each locus, the association tests relied only on the typed subset. Several of the top co-occurrence clusters appeared to be linked to parvovirus B19, influenza, CMV and Epstein-Barr virus, according to a later analysis.

Based on the germline V gene (reference sequence), the CDR1 and CDR2 sequences are LNHNV and YYDKDF. The junction carries 20 bases between V and J, which are trimmed by 4 bases and 2 bases respectively. The CDR3, cysteine through phenylalanine, is 17 amino acids long. Here the CDR3 DNA is all that survives: 51 bases in frame from base 1. To prepare the library, the immunoSEQ multiplex PCR assay was applied. For the multiplex PCR, a mixture combining 60 forward primers for TCR Vbeta segments and 13 reverse primers for TCR Jbeta segments was used. The CDR3 region of rearranged TCR beta genes was amplified from genomic DNA by a multiplex PCR assay. The amplified TCR beta libraries were sequenced on the Illumina HiSeq System as 87-base-pair reads. From the authors' description of their analysis: A later analysis counted about 82 million unique TCR beta chains across the roughly 700 repertoires, and roughly 10 million of these chains were shared by at least two donors. A nearest-neighbor algorithm error-corrected the raw reads and collapsed the reads into unique sequences, merging closely related sequences to remove PCR and sequencing errors. CDR3 sequences were aligned to IMGT reference sequences to assign V, D and J gene segments. For a sequence to be retained, at least a six-nucleotide match to both a V gene segment and a J gene segment was required. A rearrangement was called productive if the CDR3 had no stop codons and remained in frame with V and J, and every other rearrangement was called non-productive. Following IMGT convention, CDR3 was defined as the stretch from the second conserved V-encoded cysteine to the conserved J-encoded phenylalanine. In an earlier analysis of more than 550 of the donors, sequences lacking an unambiguous match to a single V gene segment were excluded. In an earlier analysis of a few hundred of the donors, a V segment was called functional when productive rearrangements were above 56.7%, and segregating when the standard deviation between donors exceeded 5%. A statistical classification framework was built for diagnosing cytomegalovirus status from the catalog of TCR beta chain sequences. V and J gene assignment, in a later analysis, came from comparing TCR nucleotide sequences with IMGT/GENE-DB human TR gene sequences. In a later analysis, CDR3 sequences and most-parsimonious VDJ recombination scenarios were assigned using the TCRdist pipeline. In a later analysis, each TCR beta chain was defined by its CDR3 amino acid sequence together with its V-gene family, and reads without a unique V-gene family were excluded. As a way to deal with suspected cross-contamination and a sequencing artifact, a later analysis dropped roughly 600 nucleotide sequences that were highly shared and had low generation probability. A later analysis calculated a clonal expansion index for each public chain from normalized within-repertoire ranks of inferred template counts. In a later analysis, generation probabilities were computed using a VDJ recombination model fitted to out-of-frame rearrangements, and the results were checked against IGoR. Hypergeometric tests were used in a later analysis to score TCR-TCR, TCR-HLA and TCR-CMV co-occurrence, with a repertoire-size bias correction applied to the TCR pairs. To estimate false discovery rates, a later analysis permuted the HLA or CMV assignments 20 times. In a later analysis, co-occurring TCRs were grouped using DBSCAN, and TCRdist sequence similarity was added for clustering within HLA-allele-positive subsets. Repertoires with fewer than 30,000 or more than 120,000 public chains, plus five repertoires with anomalous nucleotide sharing, were excluded from co-occurrence clustering. In TCRdb, the immuneACCESS table is reduced to in-frame sequences with V and J assigned. These tables do not hold every clone; where another copy was compared, an unresolved V gene accounts for under half, and the others remain unexplained. The DNA gave D and trimming, while V, J and clone size come from that table. The sample includes a few hundred thousand clones, with roughly 70% observed a single time. The top ten clones comprise 1.8% of the sample.

The cohort consisted of fewer than 700 healthy bone marrow donors. At the time of sampling, every cohort member was nominally healthy, though immune exposures that went unrecorded were likely present. The donor was CMV seronegative and belonged to the group of approximately 320 seronegative cohort members. A peripheral blood sample was provided by each donor, and peripheral blood mononuclear cells were used for TCR beta sequencing. Genomic DNA extraction from the blood cell samples was performed with the Qiagen DNeasy Blood Extraction Kit. About this clone: The target of this receptor is not known. Nothing much larger sits one base from this clone, and base qualities are not available.

Sample: PBMCs. This clonotype originated in a woman in her 30s in good health and CMV-seronegative. This receptor chain uses TRBV15 and TRBJ1-2; the best D guess is TRBD1, with 6 bases matching. The sequenced DNA: TGTGCCACCAGCACGAAGATTGGGGGCCGAGACAACTATGGCTACACCTTC. Translated, this gives CATSTKIGGRDNYGYTF.